This entry lists 5 T cell receptor beta chains sequenced from one sample in a study of CD8 T cells in Susac syndrome. A quantity of about 0.45 to 1 ug RNA underwent reverse transcription using random hexamers. TCRdb re-analysed the immunoSEQ multiplex PCR reads in MiXCR, keeping a single row per CDR3 protein. The profile covers under 85,000 distinct CDR3 sequences, with nearly 95% appearing a single time and about 0.99% taken by the ten largest. Sequencing was done on a sample of CD8+ T cells from PBMCs. All receptors derive from a human donor with Susac syndrome.

The V gene is TRBV7-9, the J gene TRBJ2-7; 11 bases agree with TRBD1. Trimming cost V 5 bases and J 3 bases; bases outside gene matches: 6. From germline, CDR1 is SEHNR and CDR2 FQNEAQ (reference sequence). This CDR3 has 15 amino acids. CDR3 sequence: CASSQGQGVYYEQYF. The CDR3 DNA reads as TGTGCCAGCAGCCAGGGACAGGGGGTGTACTACGAGCAGTACTTC.

This clonotype appeared a few times. The chain recombines TRBV28 with TRBJ2-3; D uncertain. V gave up 3 bases and J gave up 2 bases, with 6 bases separating them. The CDR3 is 13 amino acids. The germline V gene encodes CDR1 MDHEN and CDR2 SYDVKM. The CDR3 coding sequence is TGTGCCAGCAGTTTGTCCCCCACAGATACGCAGTATTTT. It codes for CASSLSPTDTQYF.

CDR3 amino acids: CASSESPWQGGEKLFF. CDR3 nucleotides: TGTGCCAGCAGTGAAAGTCCTTGGCAGGGTGGGGAAAAACTGTTTTTT. This chain uses TRBV25-1 with TRBJ1-4; D possibly corresponds to TRBD1 (5 bases). From germline, CDR1 is MGHDK and CDR2 SYGVNS. CDR3 length equals 16 residues. V lost 2 bases and J lost 8, with 18 bases in between. Full variable domain (rest looked up from reference TRBV25-1 and TRBJ1-4): EADIYQTPRYLVIGTGKKITLECSQTMGHDKMYWYQQDPGMELHLIHYSYGVNSTEKGDLSSESTVSRIRTEHFPLTLESARPSHTSQYLCASSESPWQGGEKLFFGSGTQLSVL.

This clonotype was picked up one time. The V call is TRBV7-9, the J call TRBJ2-1; tentatively, D is TRBD1 or TRBD2 (5 bases each). CDR1 SEHNR and CDR2 FQNEAQ come from the germline V gene (reference sequence). The CDR3 covers 16 residues. Trimming left V 5 bases short and J 0 bases short, with 14 bases between. CDR3 nucleotides: TGTGCCAGCAGCCCAGGGACCCCCCTCTCCTACAATGAGCAGTTCTTC. Its translation is CASSPGTPLSYNEQFF.

The chain recombines TRBV7-6 with TRBJ2-7; the D is unclear. Germline CDR1 and CDR2: SGHVS and FNYEAQ. The CDR3 has 13 amino acids. Trimming left V 0 bases short and J 4 bases short, with 7 bases between. The CDR3 DNA sequence: TGTGCCAGCAGCTTAGCCGATCATTACGAGCAGTACTTC. Encoded protein: CASSLADHYEQYF. The variable domain in full, with the rest retrieved from reference TRBV7-6 and TRBJ2-7, is GAGVSQSPRYKVTKRGQDVALRCDPISGHVSLYWYRQALGQGPEFLTYFNYEAQQDKSGLPNDRFSAERPEGSISTLTIQRTEQRDSAMYRCASSLADHYEQYFGPGTRLTVT.